The rows below give T cell receptor beta chains drawn from one sample of a study of metastatic and nonmetastatic thyroid tumors. TCRdb used MiXCR to call clones anew from the PCR reads. This table has roughly 71,000 clones, 18% appearing once. Sample: blood. The source of these receptors is a female donor with papillary thyroid cancer or a benign thyroid nodule (not recorded which). Some clones in this sample may be carry-over from other donors' samples. Both conserved end residues are part of each CDR3. A D gene is named only where the DNA matches it firmly. Where a row states a size, it is once, few, many or the class of an expanded clone; other rows omit it.

size: NA; D: NA; V: TRBV28; J: TRBJ2-7; DNA: TGTGCCAGCCATTTGGGGTGGACATCCGAGCAGTACTTC; CDR3: CASHLGWTSEQYF
size: NA; D: TRBD1; V: TRBV6-1; J: TRBJ1-1; DNA: TGTGCCATCATCGATGTTGGACAGGGGAACACGGAAGCTTTCTTT; CDR3: CAIIDVGQGNTEAFF
size: few; D: TRBD2; V: TRBV6-4; J: TRBJ2-6; DNA: TGTGCCAGCAGTGACACTAGCGGGTCTGGGGCCAACGTCCTGACTTTC; CDR3: CASSDTSGSGANVLTF
size: NA; D: NA; V: TRBV6-1; J: TRBJ1-1; DNA: TGTGCCAGCAGGAAGGGTGTGGAATGGAACACTGAAGCTTTCTTT; CDR3: CASRKGVEWNTEAFF
size: NA; D: TRBD1; V: TRBV24-1; J: TRBJ2-7; DNA: TGTGCCACCAGTGACCCGGACAGGGGTCGCGAGCAGTACTTC; CDR3: CATSDPDRGREQYF
size: NA; D: TRBD1; V: TRBV6-2/TRBV6-3; J: TRBJ1-1; DNA: TGTGCCAGCAGTTACTCGCGGACAGGGAGTACTGAAGCTTTCTTT; CDR3: CASSYSRTGSTEAFF
size: many; D: NA; V: TRBV20-1; J: TRBJ2-3; DNA: TGCAGTGCTAAGACTAGTATAGATACGCAGTATTTT; CDR3: CSAKTSIDTQYF
size: medium-sized; D: NA; V: TRBV29-1; J: TRBJ2-2; DNA: TGCAGCGTTGAAGAAGTGGGGGACACATCCGGGGAGCTGTTTTTT; CDR3: CSVEEVGDTSGELFF
size: once; D: NA; V: TRBV20-1; J: TRBJ1-2; DNA: TGCAGTGCTAGAAACCAGAACTATGGCTACACCTTC; CDR3: CSARNQNYGYTF
size: NA; D: NA; V: TRBV30; J: TRBJ2-2; DNA: TGTGCCTGGAGTAGAACCGGGGAGCTGTTTTTT; CDR3: CAWSRTGELFF
size: many; D: NA; V: TRBV30; J: TRBJ1-6; DNA: TGTGCCTGGCTGCCTTACCTGGGTTATAATTCACCCCTCCACTTT; CDR3: CAWLPYLGYNSPLHF
size: many; D: NA; V: TRBV29-1; J: TRBJ1-4; DNA: TGCAGCGTGGGAATCAACAGGGCTCCTAATGAAAAACTGTTTTTT; CDR3: CSVGINRAPNEKLFF
size: NA; D: NA; V: TRBV30; J: TRBJ1-5; DNA: TGTGCCTGTATTTCCGGCTATAGCAATCAGCCCCAGCATTTT; CDR3: CACISGYSNQPQHF
size: many; D: TRBD1; V: TRBV29-1; J: TRBJ2-3; DNA: TGCAGCGTGGGGCTCGGGACAGGGGGCCGGACGCAGTATTTT; CDR3: CSVGLGTGGRTQYF
size: many; D: TRBD2; V: TRBV11-2; J: TRBJ2-2; DNA: TGTGCCAGCAGCCGGACTAGCGGGAGTACCGGGGAGCTGTTTTTT; CDR3: CASSRTSGSTGELFF
size: many; D: NA; V: TRBV30; J: TRBJ2-1; DNA: TGTGCCTGGAGTGAAACAGGGGGGGTATACAATGAGCAGTTCTTC; CDR3: CAWSETGGVYNEQFF
size: NA; D: NA; V: TRBV6-6; J: TRBJ1-5; DNA: TGCGCCAGCAGTTACTCGGGGACAAGCAATCAGCCTCAGCATTTT; CDR3: CASSYSGTSNQPQHF
size: many; D: NA; V: TRBV20-1; J: TRBJ2-2; DNA: TGCGGCCTGGGAGGGGGCAACACCGGGGAGCTGTTTTTT; CDR3: CGLGGGNTGELFF
size: many; D: TRBD2; V: TRBV18; J: TRBJ2-3; DNA: TGTGCCAGCTCACTGGGACTAGCAGGGGATACGCAGTATTTT; CDR3: CASSLGLAGDTQYF
size: few; D: NA; V: TRBV3-1; J: TRBJ2-7; DNA: TGTGCCAGCAGCCAAATGGGCAACTCCTACGAGCAGTACTTC; CDR3: CASSQMGNSYEQYF
size: many; D: NA; V: TRBV30; J: TRBJ2-2; DNA: TGTGCCTGGAAAGTGCCCTCTTTGGCCGGGGAGCTGTTTTTT; CDR3: CAWKVPSLAGELFF
size: many; D: TRBD1; V: TRBV19; J: TRBJ2-5; DNA: TGTGCCAGTACCCCAGGGGGCGGGTTGGAGACCCAGTACTTC; CDR3: CASTPGGGLETQYF
size: many; D: TRBD2; V: TRBV4-1; J: TRBJ2-3; DNA: TGCGCCAGCAGCCAAAGCGGACTGGCGGGAGGGGGTACAGATACGCAGTATTTT; CDR3: CASSQSGLAGGGTDTQYF
size: NA; D: TRBD2; V: TRBV20-1; J: TRBJ2-7; DNA: TGCAGTGCTAGAACTAGCGGGGGGGCGAGGGAGCAGTACTTC; CDR3: CSARTSGGAREQYF
size: many; D: NA; V: TRBV10-1; J: TRBJ2-1; DNA: TGCGCCAGCAGTGGCAGGGGAGATGAGCAGTTCTTC; CDR3: CASSGRGDEQFF
size: many; D: NA; V: TRBV9; J: TRBJ2-3; DNA: TGTGCCAGCAGTCCAGCCCGATCAGGAGGAGATACGCAGTATTTT; CDR3: CASSPARSGGDTQYF
size: many; D: NA; V: TRBV28; J: TRBJ2-5; DNA: TGTGCCACAGGGCTTAGCGGCAACCAAGAGACCCAGTACTTC; CDR3: CATGLSGNQETQYF
size: few; D: TRBD1; V: TRBV6-2/TRBV6-3; J: TRBJ2-1; DNA: TGTGCCATTCCCCGAGACAGGGACGTTTTTAGCGTGAGTCCTGAGCAGTTCTTC; CDR3: CAIPRDRDVFSVSPEQFF
size: many; D: TRBD2; V: TRBV18; J: TRBJ2-1; DNA: TGTGCCAGCTCTCTTTCTACTAGCGGGAATGAGCAGTTCTTC; CDR3: CASSLSTSGNEQFF
size: NA; D: NA; V: TRBV5-1; J: TRBJ2-1; DNA: TGCGCCAGCAGCCCCTCGGTAGCTTCCACATCGGAGCAGTTCTTC; CDR3: CASSPSVASTSEQFF
size: many; D: NA; V: TRBV29-1; J: TRBJ1-2; DNA: TGCAGCGTCCGTGGGGGGCGCCTGTATGGCTACACCTTC; CDR3: CSVRGGRLYGYTF
size: many; D: TRBD1; V: TRBV2; J: TRBJ2-4; DNA: TGTGCCAGCAGTTTTGCCGGGACAGGAGTCCCCAAGCCCTTC; CDR3: CASSFAGTGVPKPF
size: many; D: NA; V: TRBV6-1; J: TRBJ1-5; DNA: TGTGCCAGCAGTGAAAACGTAGGGACTATCAATCAGCCCCAGCATTTT; CDR3: CASSENVGTINQPQHF
size: many; D: TRBD1; V: TRBV27; J: TRBJ2-1; DNA: TGTGCCAGCAGTTTAGACAGGGAAATCGATGAGCAGTTCTTC; CDR3: CASSLDREIDEQFF
size: NA; D: TRBD1; V: TRBV7-9; J: TRBJ1-2; DNA: TGTGCCAGCAGCTTAGGTGCAGGGGGAGACTATGGCTACACCTTC; CDR3: CASSLGAGGDYGYTF
size: many; D: NA; V: TRBV15; J: TRBJ1-1; DNA: TGTGCCACCAGCAGAGATTTCGGGGGGACTGAAGCTTTCTTT; CDR3: CATSRDFGGTEAFF
size: once; D: NA; V: TRBV2; J: TRBJ1-1; DNA: TGTGCCAGCAGTGATCTCCTTTACACTGAAGCTTTCTTT; CDR3: CASSDLLYTEAFF
size: NA; D: TRBD2; V: TRBV2; J: TRBJ2-7; DNA: TGTGCCAGCAGACGGGCAGGGGGACTAGCGGGGGCGCTCGACGAGCAGTACTTC; CDR3: CASRRAGGLAGALDEQYF
size: few; D: TRBD1; V: TRBV6-1; J: TRBJ1-6; DNA: TGTGCCAGCAGACCTTTTCCGGGACAGGGATATTCACCCCTCCACTTT; CDR3: CASRPFPGQGYSPLHF
size: NA; D: TRBD2; V: TRBV11-2; J: TRBJ2-1; DNA: TGTGCCAGCAGCTTAGACCAGACTAGCTTGAGGCATTACAATGAGCAGTTCTTC; CDR3: CASSLDQTSLRHYNEQFF
size: NA; D: TRBD1; V: TRBV6-1; J: TRBJ1-1; DNA: TGTGCCAGCAGTCCGAGGACAGGAACGAGGATTGAAGCTTTCTTT; CDR3: CASSPRTGTRIEAFF
size: NA; D: NA; V: TRBV5-4; J: TRBJ2-7; DNA: TGTGCCAGCAGCCGTATGGGGATAGGCTTCTCCTACGAGCAGTACTTC; CDR3: CASSRMGIGFSYEQYF
size: many; D: NA; V: TRBV28; J: TRBJ2-7; DNA: TGTGCCAGCAGTTTCGGATCGGGCCTGGTGACCGTCTACGAGCAGTACTTC; CDR3: CASSFGSGLVTVYEQYF
size: many; D: TRBD2; V: TRBV5-1; J: TRBJ2-7; DNA: TGCGCCAGCAGCTTGCGGGAGGCCTACGAGCAGTACTTC; CDR3: CASSLREAYEQYF
size: many; D: NA; V: TRBV20-1; J: TRBJ1-1; DNA: TGCAGTGCTAGAGCGCGGGGAAACACTGAAGCTTTCTTT; CDR3: CSARARGNTEAFF
size: many; D: TRBD1; V: TRBV5-1; J: TRBJ1-2; DNA: TGCGCCAGCAGCCTTGACAGGGAGGGCTCTAACTATGGCTACACCTTC; CDR3: CASSLDREGSNYGYTF
size: few; D: NA; V: TRBV12-3/TRBV12-4; J: TRBJ1-5; DNA: TGTGCCAGCACCCTGAGCCTAACCGGAGGGAGCAATCAGCCCCAGCATTTT; CDR3: CASTLSLTGGSNQPQHF
size: many; D: NA; V: TRBV11-2; J: TRBJ1-5; DNA: TGTGCCAGCAGCCGACAGCCATCTAGCAATCAGCCCCAGCATTTT; CDR3: CASSRQPSSNQPQHF
size: NA; D: NA; V: TRBV6-1; J: TRBJ2-7; DNA: TGTGCCAGCAGTGAACTCCGGGACACCTTCTACGAGCAGTACTTC; CDR3: CASSELRDTFYEQYF
size: many; D: NA; V: TRBV28; J: TRBJ1-1; DNA: TGTGCCAGCAACCAACAGGTTGCCACTGAAGCTTTCTTT; CDR3: CASNQQVATEAFF
size: many; D: NA; V: TRBV4-1; J: TRBJ2-7; DNA: TGCGCCAGCAGCCAAAAAATCCCCCCAGGGGCCGACGAGCAGTACTTC; CDR3: CASSQKIPPGADEQYF
size: many; D: NA; V: TRBV19; J: TRBJ1-1; DNA: TGTGCCAGTAGTTTTAGGGAGACAGGCACTGAAGCTTTCTTT; CDR3: CASSFRETGTEAFF
size: NA; D: NA; V: TRBV30; J: TRBJ1-6; DNA: TGTGCCTGGGGCCCAGGGAATAATTCACCCCTCCACTTT; CDR3: CAWGPGNNSPLHF
size: many; D: NA; V: TRBV30; J: TRBJ1-1; DNA: TGTGCCTGGAGTATAACCGACAGCACTGAAGCTTTCTTT; CDR3: CAWSITDSTEAFF
size: many; D: NA; V: TRBV6-6; J: TRBJ2-7; DNA: TGTGCCAGCAGTTATCAGTTAGGGTACGAGCAGTACTTC; CDR3: CASSYQLGYEQYF
size: NA; D: NA; V: TRBV6-1; J: TRBJ2-7; DNA: TGTGCCATCATCATGGATCGCTACGAGCAGTACTTC; CDR3: CAIIMDRYEQYF
size: many; D: NA; V: TRBV15; J: TRBJ2-7; DNA: TGTGCCACCAGCAGCGACCGGAGCTCCTACGAGCAGTACTTC; CDR3: CATSSDRSSYEQYF
size: few; D: TRBD1; V: TRBV7-2; J: TRBJ1-2; DNA: TGTGCCAGCAGCTTAGCACGACAGGGAGGTGGCTACACCTTC; CDR3: CASSLARQGGGYTF